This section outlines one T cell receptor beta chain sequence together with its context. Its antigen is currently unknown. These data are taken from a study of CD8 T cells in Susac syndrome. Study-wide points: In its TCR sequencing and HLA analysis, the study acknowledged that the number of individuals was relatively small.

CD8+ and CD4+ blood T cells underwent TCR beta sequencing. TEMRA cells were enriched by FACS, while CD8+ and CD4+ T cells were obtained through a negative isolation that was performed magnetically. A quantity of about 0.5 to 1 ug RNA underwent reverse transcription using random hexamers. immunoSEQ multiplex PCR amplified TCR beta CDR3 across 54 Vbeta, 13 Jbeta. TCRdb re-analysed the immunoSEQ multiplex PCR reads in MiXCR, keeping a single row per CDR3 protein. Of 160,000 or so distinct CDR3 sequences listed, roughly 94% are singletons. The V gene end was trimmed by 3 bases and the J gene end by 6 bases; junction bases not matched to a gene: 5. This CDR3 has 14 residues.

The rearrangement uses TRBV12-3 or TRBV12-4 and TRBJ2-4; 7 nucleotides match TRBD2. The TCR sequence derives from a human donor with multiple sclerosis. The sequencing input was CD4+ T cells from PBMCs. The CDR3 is CASSLGPGGNIQYF. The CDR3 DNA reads TGTGCCAGCAGTTTGGGACCGGGGGGAAACATTCAGTACTTC.